The rows below give T cell receptor beta chains drawn from one sample of a study of cytomegalovirus exposure and HLA in healthy donors. The data were produced by immunoSEQ multiplex PCR, yet TCRdb's version contains in-frame clones alone and is incomplete. The sample gives under 200,000 clones, approximately 77% of which show up once; over 1.1% is in the top ten. Sequenced: PBMCs. These receptors came from a young man in good health and CMV-seronegative. The CDR3 runs from the conserved cysteine through the conserved F or W. A D gene is named only where the DNA matches it firmly. Clone size is not always given. Where it is, it says once, few, many or a class for expanded clones.

d_gene	j_gene	abundance	v_gene	CDR3nt	CDR3aa
-	TRBJ2-7	few	TRBV6-5	TGTGCCAGCAGTTACAAGGACAGTTCCTACGAGCAGTACTTC	CASSYKDSSYEQYF
-	TRBJ2-7	-	TRBV5-1	TGCGCCAGCAGCAGCCGGGACACCCTCCTCGAGCAGTACTTC	CASSSRDTLLEQYF
-	TRBJ2-7	-	TRBV19	TGTGCCAGTAGTATAGGCATAGCGGCATACGAGCAGTACTTC	CASSIGIAAYEQYF
TRBD2	TRBJ2-3	-	TRBV4-3	TGCGCCAGCAGCCAAGAATGGAGAGGAAATAGCGGGACCTACACAGATACGCAGTATTTT	CASSQEWRGNSGTYTDTQYF
TRBD2	TRBJ2-7	-	TRBV6-6	TGTGCCAGCAGCCTTAGCGGGAGTTCCTACGAGCAGTACTTC	CASSLSGSSYEQYF
TRBD2	TRBJ2-7	few	TRBV6-1	TGTGCCAGCGGCCTAGCGGAGTACGAGCAGTACTTC	CASGLAEYEQYF
-	TRBJ1-1	-	TRBV5-4	TGTGCCACCGGTGGGAGGAGAGAGACGAACACTGAAGCTTTCTTT	CATGGRRETNTEAFF
TRBD1	TRBJ1-1	-	TRBV13	TGTGCCAGCAGCTCGGATGGACAGGGGGACACTGAAGCTTTCTTT	CASSSDGQGDTEAFF
-	TRBJ2-1	-	TRBV4-1	TGCGCCAGCAGCGGGGGGGGGCTTTCCTACAATGAGCAGTTCTTC	CASSGGGLSYNEQFF
-	TRBJ2-7	-	TRBV5-4	TGTGCCAGCAGCTCTAGAGGGGGGGATTACGAGCAGTACTTC	CASSSRGGDYEQYF
-	TRBJ2-7	-	TRBV10-3	TGTGCCATCAGTGAGTCGACCTTGACAGGACCCTACGAGCAGTACTTC	CAISESTLTGPYEQYF
-	TRBJ2-7	-	TRBV18	TGTGCCAGCTCACCATCGGACGGACACTACGAGCAGTACTTC	CASSPSDGHYEQYF
-	TRBJ1-2	-	TRBV6-4	TGTGCCAGCAGCCCTACAGGGTTCGAAGGCTACACCTTC	CASSPTGFEGYTF
-	TRBJ1-1	once	TRBV19	TGTGCCAGTAGTATAGGGGGGGGCACTGAAGCTTTCTTT	CASSIGGGTEAFF
-	TRBJ2-7	-	TRBV7-2	TGTGCCAGCAGCTTAAGAGCCTACGAGCAGTACTTC	CASSLRAYEQYF
TRBD1	TRBJ1-2	-	TRBV5-4	TGTGCCAGCAGCCCATGGACAGGGACGGGTGGCTACACCTTC	CASSPWTGTGGYTF
-	TRBJ2-5	-	TRBV7-9	TGTGCCAGCAGCTTATCAGACGGCGGGGAGACCCAGTACTTC	CASSLSDGGETQYF
TRBD2	TRBJ2-1	-	TRBV10-1	TGCGCCAGCAGTGACTCACTAGCGGGAGGGCCTAGTTGCGAGCAGTTCTTC	CASSDSLAGGPSCEQFF
-	TRBJ2-1	-	TRBV5-1	TGCGCCAGCAGCTTGGGCCACAGGGTTATGATGATGGATGAGCAGTTCTTC	CASSLGHRVMMMDEQFF
TRBD1	TRBJ1-5	-	TRBV27	TGTGCCAGCAGTTCCTCCGGGACAGGGGCCCGCAATCAGCCCCAGCATTTT	CASSSSGTGARNQPQHF
TRBD1	TRBJ1-5	few	TRBV28	TGTGCCAGCAGTGCGGAGGGGACAGGGGGCCGAGAGCCCCAGCATTTT	CASSAEGTGGREPQHF
-	TRBJ2-7	-	TRBV4-3	TGCGCCAGCAGCCAAGATAGTACCGACGGGGTCGAGCAGTACTTC	CASSQDSTDGVEQYF
TRBD1	TRBJ1-4	-	TRBV6-5	TGTGCCAGCAGTCCCCGGACAGGTGTTGAAAAACTGTTTTTT	CASSPRTGVEKLFF
-	TRBJ2-7	-	TRBV7-9	TGTGCCAGCAGCTTAAATAGGGACATCGACGAGCAGTACTTC	CASSLNRDIDEQYF
-	TRBJ2-5	-	TRBV7-2	TGTGCCAGCAGCGTTAGCGCCTTTCAAGAGACCCAGTACTTC	CASSVSAFQETQYF
TRBD1	TRBJ2-3	-	TRBV5-1	TGCGCCAGCAGCCCGGGACAGAGCACAGATACGCAGTATTTT	CASSPGQSTDTQYF
-	TRBJ1-1	-	TRBV30	TGTGCCTGGAGCCAGGAACAGAACACTGAAGCTTTCTTT	CAWSQEQNTEAFF
TRBD2	TRBJ2-1	-	TRBV12-5	TGTGCTAGTGGTTCCAGCGGGAGGGCCAAGTTCTTC	CASGSSGRAKFF
TRBD1	TRBJ2-2	few	TRBV4-3	TGCGCCAGCAGCCAAAGGGGACAGGTTCCCGGGGAGCTGTTTTTT	CASSQRGQVPGELFF
TRBD2	TRBJ2-1	few	TRBV9	TGTGCCAGCAGCGCCGCTAGCGGGAGTACAAATGAGCAGTTCTTC	CASSAASGSTNEQFF
TRBD1	TRBJ1-2	-	TRBV28	TGTGCCAGCACCACAGGGGGGGGCTACACCTTC	CASTTGGGYTF
TRBD2	TRBJ2-2	-	TRBV6-6	TGTGCCAGCCGGACTAGCGGAAACACCGGGGAGCTGTTTTTT	CASRTSGNTGELFF
-	TRBJ2-5	once	TRBV5-1	TGCGCCAGCAGCTTTAGGGCCAACGAGGGAGTATACGAGACCCAGTACTTC	CASSFRANEGVYETQYF
-	TRBJ1-4	once	TRBV6-5	TGTGCCAGCCGGTCACACACAGCTGAAAAACTGTTTTTT	CASRSHTAEKLFF
TRBD2	TRBJ2-1	-	TRBV9	TGTGCCAGCAGCCCACGACTAGCGGGAGTCTACAATGAGCAGTTCTTC	CASSPRLAGVYNEQFF
-	TRBJ1-2	-	TRBV6-5	TGTGCCAGCAGGAGGGACACCACCTATGGCTACACCTTC	CASRRDTTYGYTF
-	TRBJ2-7	-	TRBV11-2	TGTGCCAGCAGGGAGTTAGCGGCAGAGCACTACGAGCAGTACTTC	CASRELAAEHYEQYF
-	TRBJ2-1	-	TRBV5-6	TGTGCCAGCAGCTTCCCGACTTGGAATGAGCAGTTCTTC	CASSFPTWNEQFF
TRBD1	TRBJ1-2	-	TRBV4-1	TGCGCCAGCAGCCAAGAGGTAGTCAGGGGGCAGAGTGGCTACACCTTC	CASSQEVVRGQSGYTF
-	TRBJ2-7	-	TRBV7-9	TGTGCCAGCGCCAGGGACGGGAGCCTCTACGAGCAGTACTTC	CASARDGSLYEQYF
TRBD1	TRBJ1-2	-	TRBV27	TGTGCCAGCGCCTCCGGGACAGGTGCTGTTTATGGCTACACCTTC	CASASGTGAVYGYTF
TRBD1	TRBJ1-2	-	TRBV28	TGTGCCAGCAGCAAGCACCCGGGACAGATCTCCTTC	CASSKHPGQISF
TRBD1	TRBJ1-1	-	TRBV2	TGTGCCAGCAGTATAACCGGGACAGGGGGCACTGAAGCTTTCTTT	CASSITGTGGTEAFF
TRBD1	TRBJ2-7	-	TRBV11-2	TGTGCCAGCAGCTCGGACAGGGAGACCTACGAGCAGTACTTC	CASSSDRETYEQYF
TRBD1	TRBJ2-7	-	TRBV19	TGTGCCAGTAGTCCCCAAGGAACAGGGGGGTCCTACGAGCAGTACTTC	CASSPQGTGGSYEQYF
TRBD2	TRBJ2-3	few	TRBV19	TGTGCCAGTAGTGGGGGGGTGTCCACAGATACGCAGTATTTT	CASSGGVSTDTQYF
-	TRBJ2-3	few	TRBV6-5	TGTGCCAGCATCACGCCGGGCACAGATACGCAGTATTTT	CASITPGTDTQYF
TRBD1	TRBJ2-7	-	TRBV28	TGTGCCAGCGGATCTCTAGACAGGGTGTACGAGCAGTACTTC	CASGSLDRVYEQYF
TRBD1	TRBJ2-5	-	TRBV11-2	TGTGCCAGCAGCCATCGGACAGGGGAGGAGACCCAGTACTTC	CASSHRTGEETQYF
TRBD2	TRBJ2-1	once	TRBV15	TGTGCCACCAGCGGGACGGGACTAGCGGGAACCAATGAGCAGTTCTTC	CATSGTGLAGTNEQFF
-	TRBJ2-6	-	TRBV28	TGTGCCAGCAGCAGGGGTTTTGGGGCCAACGTCCTGACTTTC	CASSRGFGANVLTF
TRBD1	TRBJ1-1	-	TRBV28	TGTGCCAGCTATAGAACACTCCACAGGGGTCCTAACACTGAAGCTTTCTTT	CASYRTLHRGPNTEAFF
TRBD1	TRBJ1-5	-	TRBV2	TGTGCCAGCACCCCAGGACAGGGAATATGGCAGCCCCAGCATTTT	CASTPGQGIWQPQHF
-	TRBJ2-7	-	TRBV19	TGTGCCAGTAGTATCCGGCGGGCGGGACCCTACGAGCAGTACTTC	CASSIRRAGPYEQYF
-	TRBJ2-5	-	TRBV2	TGTGCCAGCCCCGGAGGCAGCAGGCAAGAGACCCAGTACTTC	CASPGGSRQETQYF
TRBD2	TRBJ2-3	-	TRBV28	TGTGCCAGCAGGTCTAGCGGCCTACCCACAGATACGCAGTATTTT	CASRSSGLPTDTQYF
TRBD1	TRBJ1-1	-	TRBV6-6	TGTGCCAGCAGTCAACAGGGGAGGAACACTGAAGCTTTCTTT	CASSQQGRNTEAFF
-	TRBJ2-1	-	TRBV4-3	TGCGCCAGCAGCCAAGATCAGTTGGCAGGGGCCTACAATGAGCAGTTCTTC	CASSQDQLAGAYNEQFF